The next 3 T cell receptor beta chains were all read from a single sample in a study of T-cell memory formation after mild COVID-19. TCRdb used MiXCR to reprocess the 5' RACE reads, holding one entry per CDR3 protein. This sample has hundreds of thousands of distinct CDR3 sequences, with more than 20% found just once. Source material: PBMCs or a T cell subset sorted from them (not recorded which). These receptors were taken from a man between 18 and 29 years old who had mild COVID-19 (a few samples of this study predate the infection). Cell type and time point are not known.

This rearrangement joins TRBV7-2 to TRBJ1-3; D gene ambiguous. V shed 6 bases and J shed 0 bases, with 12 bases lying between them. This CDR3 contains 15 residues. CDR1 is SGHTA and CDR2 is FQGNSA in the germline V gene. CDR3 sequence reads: CASSPLGVSGNTIYF. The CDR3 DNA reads TGTGCCAGCAGTCCACTCGGCGTCTCTGGAAACACCATATATTTT.

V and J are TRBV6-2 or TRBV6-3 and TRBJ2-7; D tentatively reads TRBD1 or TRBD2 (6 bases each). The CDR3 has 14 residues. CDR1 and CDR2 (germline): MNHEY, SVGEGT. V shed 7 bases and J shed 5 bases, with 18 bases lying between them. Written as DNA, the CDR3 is TGTGCCAGCAAATTCTTGGGGGGCCGGGACGAGCAGTACTTC. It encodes CASKFLGGRDEQYF.

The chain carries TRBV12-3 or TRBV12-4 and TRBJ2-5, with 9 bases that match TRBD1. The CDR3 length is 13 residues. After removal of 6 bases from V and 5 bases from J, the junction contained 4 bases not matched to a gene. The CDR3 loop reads CASSRDRVETQYF. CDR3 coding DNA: TGTGCCAGCAGCAGGGACAGGGTTGAGACCCAGTACTTC.